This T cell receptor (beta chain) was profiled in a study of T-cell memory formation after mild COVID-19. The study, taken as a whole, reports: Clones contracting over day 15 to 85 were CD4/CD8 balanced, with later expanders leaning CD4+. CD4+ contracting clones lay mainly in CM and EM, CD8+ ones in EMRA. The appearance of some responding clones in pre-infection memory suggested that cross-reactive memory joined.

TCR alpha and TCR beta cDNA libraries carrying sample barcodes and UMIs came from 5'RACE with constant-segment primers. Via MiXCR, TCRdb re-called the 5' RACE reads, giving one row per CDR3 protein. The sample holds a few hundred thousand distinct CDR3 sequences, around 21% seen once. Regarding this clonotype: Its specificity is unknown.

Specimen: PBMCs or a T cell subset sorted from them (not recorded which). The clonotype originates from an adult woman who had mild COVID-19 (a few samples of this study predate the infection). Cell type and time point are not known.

The CDR3 nucleotides are TGTGCCAGCAGCTTGGGCCTTCTTGGGCAAGAGACCCAGTACTTC. Translated: CASSLGLLGQETQYF. The V and J genes are TRBV13 and TRBJ2-5; D gene ambiguous. The CDR3 contains 15 residues. Germline values: CDR1 PRHDT, CDR2 FYEKMQ (reference sequence). The germline V and J ends were trimmed by 3 bases and 2 bases, with 13 bases remaining between them. The whole variable domain, filled in from reference TRBV13 and TRBJ2-5, reads AAGVIQSPRHLIKEKRETATLKCYPIPRHDTVYWYQQGPGQDPQFLISFYEKMQSDKGSIPDRFSAQQFSDYHSELNMSSLELGDSALYFCASSLGLLGQETQYFGPGTRLLVL.